Presented here are 7 T cell receptor beta chains from one specimen sequenced in a study of T cells after yellow fever vaccination. TCRdb fed the 5' RACE reads into MiXCR, producing one record per CDR3 protein. Of 20,000 to 25,000 distinct CDR3 sequences detected, 3.4% appear once; the ten largest clones hold around 0.95%. The sequences come from PBMCs, either bulk or a sorted T-cell subset (CD4+, CD8+, memory, or dextramer-sorted; not recorded which), collected about 49 days after the first yellow fever vaccination. The source of these receptors is a man between 18 and 35 years old who received the YFV17D yellow fever vaccine.

In this sample, this clonotype turned up many times. The genes are TRBV5-1 and TRBJ2-7; tentatively, D is TRBD1 or TRBD2 (5 bases each). Deletions cut 0 bases from V and 6 bases from J, with 10 bases between. Germline V gene data show CDR1 as SGHRS and CDR2 as YFSETQ. The CDR3 spans 13 residues. The CDR3 is CASSLAPGTEQYF. CDR3 nucleotides: TGCGCCAGCAGCTTGGCCCCAGGGACCGAGCAGTACTTC.

This clonotype showed up many times. This rearrangement joins TRBV7-7 to TRBJ2-3; D gene ambiguous. The CDR3 runs to 15 residues. Trimming shortened V by 5 bases and J by 2 bases, and 14 bases separated the two germline ends. Per germline, CDR1 SSHAT and CDR2 FNYEAQ (reference sequence). The CDR3 loop reads CASSARPVNTDTQYF. In DNA, the CDR3 is TGTGCCAGCAGCGCTAGACCGGTTAACACAGATACGCAGTATTTT. Complete variable domain (other parts from reference TRBV7-7 and TRBJ2-3): GAGVSQSPRYKVTKRGQDVTLRCDPISSHATLYWYQQALGQGPEFLTYFNYEAQPDKSGLPSDRFSAERPEGSISTLTIQRTEQRDSAMYRCASSARPVNTDTQYFGPGTRLTVL.

This clonotype has ten or more counts. The rearrangement uses TRBV7-9 and TRBJ1-6; tentative D call: TRBD1 (5 bases). The germline V gene has CDR1 SEHNR and CDR2 FQNEAQ (reference sequence). The ends were cut back, 6 bases at V and 2 bases at J, with 11 bases in the middle. CDR3 size: 15 residues. The CDR3 region is CASRRDGAYNSPLHF. The CDR3 DNA reads as TGTGCCAGCAGGCGGGACGGTGCCTATAATTCACCCCTCCACTTT. The full variable domain, its missing parts supplied by reference TRBV7-9 and TRBJ1-6, is DTGVSQNPRHKITKRGQNVTFRCDPISEHNRLYWYRQTLGQGPEFLTYFQNEAQLEKSRLLSDRFSAERPKGSFSTLEIQRTEQGDSAMYLCASRRDGAYNSPLHFGNGTRLTVT.

By share, this clonotype counts as medium-sized. V is TRBV7-2 and J is TRBJ2-5; 7 bases agree with TRBD2. V was clipped by 5 bases and J by 4 bases; unmatched bases: 10. The CDR3 consists of 15 residues. CDR1 and CDR2 (germline): SGHTA, FQGNSA. DNA for the CDR3: TGTGCCAGCAGCCCGGGGGGAGTATCGGGAGAGACCCAGTACTTC. It translates to CASSPGGVSGETQYF.

This clonotype was recorded many times. CDR3 loop: CASSQDQPGRSETQYF. CDR3 nucleotide sequence: TGCGCCAGCAGCCAAGACCAACCGGGACGGTCAGAGACCCAGTACTTC. The chain links TRBV4-1 to TRBJ2-5; either TRBD1 or TRBD2 may supply D (5 bases each). Germline V gives CDR1 MGHRA, CDR2 YSYEKL. The CDR3 consists of 16 residues. V was clipped by 0 bases and J by 4 bases, with 15 bases between them.

This clonotype was picked up many times. The rearrangement joins TRBV18 to TRBJ2-5, with D uncertain. This CDR3 comprises 14 residues. Germline CDR1 is KGHSH and CDR2 is LQKENI. With 6 bases removed from V and 1 base from J, the gap between germline ends came to 12 bases. Written as DNA, the CDR3 is TGTGCCAGCTCGCCCGACGGATCCCAAGAGACCCAGTACTTC. It yields the protein CASSPDGSQETQYF.

This rearrangement joins TRBV14 to TRBJ2-7, with a possible D match to TRBD1 (6 bases). In germline, CDR1 is SGHDN, CDR2 FVKESK. The CDR3 sequence is 15 residues long. V lost 1 base and J 0 bases, leaving 10 bases between the germline ends. CDR3 bases: TGTGCCAGCAGCCAAGTCCGGGACACCTCCTACGAGCAGTACTTC. Its translation is CASSQVRDTSYEQYF.